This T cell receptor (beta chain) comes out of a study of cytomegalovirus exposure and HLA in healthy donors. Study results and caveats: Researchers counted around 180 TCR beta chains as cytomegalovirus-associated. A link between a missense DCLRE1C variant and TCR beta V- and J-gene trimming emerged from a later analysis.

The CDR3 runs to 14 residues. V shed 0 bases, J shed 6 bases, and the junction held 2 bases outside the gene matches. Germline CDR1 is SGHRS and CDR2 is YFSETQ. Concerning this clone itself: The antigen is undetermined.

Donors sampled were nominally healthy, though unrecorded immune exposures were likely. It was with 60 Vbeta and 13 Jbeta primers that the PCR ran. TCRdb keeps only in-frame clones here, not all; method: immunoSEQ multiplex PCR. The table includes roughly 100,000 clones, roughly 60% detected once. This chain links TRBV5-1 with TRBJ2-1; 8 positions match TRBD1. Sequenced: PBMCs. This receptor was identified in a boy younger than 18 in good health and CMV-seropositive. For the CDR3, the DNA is TGCGCCAGCAGCTTGGTTCAGGGGGCCAATGAGCAGTTCTTC. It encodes CASSLVQGANEQFF.